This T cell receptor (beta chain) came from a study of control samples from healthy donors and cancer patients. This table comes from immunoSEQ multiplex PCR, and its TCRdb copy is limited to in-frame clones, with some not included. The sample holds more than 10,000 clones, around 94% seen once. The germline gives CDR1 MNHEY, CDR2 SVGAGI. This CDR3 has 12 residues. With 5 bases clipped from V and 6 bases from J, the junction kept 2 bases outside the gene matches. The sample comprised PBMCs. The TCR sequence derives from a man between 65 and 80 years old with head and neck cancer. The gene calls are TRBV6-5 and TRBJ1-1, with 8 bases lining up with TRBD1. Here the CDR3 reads CASSMTGAEAFF. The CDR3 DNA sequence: TGTGCCAGCAGTATGACAGGGGCTGAAGCTTTCTTT.